The following is a T cell receptor beta chain sequence with its context. The antigen it binds to is not known. Per-nucleotide qualities are absent, and no much larger clonotype sits a single base away. This entry is derived from a study of CD8 T cells in Susac syndrome (dated by TCRdb to the late 2010s). In terms of the full investigation: Repertoire sequencing was used to test whether CD8+ T cell activation and differentiation in Susac syndrome was antigen driven. Overall results and qualifications from the work: The TCR sequencing and HLA analysis was acknowledged to have included a relatively small number of individuals.

RNA was extracted using the RNeasy kit, and about 0.45 to 1 ug of the RNA was reverse transcribed with random hexamers. The immunoSEQ multiplex PCR assay, covering 54 Vbeta and 13 Jbeta segments, was used to amplify TCR beta CDR3 regions. Bias from PCR amplification was corrected by using a synthetic template baseline for primer optimization and for computational correction. Per the original workflow: Reads were annotated to V, D and J genes according to IMGT and were analyzed with immunoSEQ Analyzer, with only productive sequences retained. Clonality was computed as one minus Shannon entropy normalized by log2 of the number of productive unique sequences. Public and private clones were assessed among the 100 most prevalent clones of each patient and control. Susac-specific clones were defined as absent from healthy and MS cohorts, 850 to 1,300 published viral clones and other ImmuneACCESS disease sequences. The public sequencing data were trimmed at Q25 with fastp and processed into clonotypes with MiXCR by TCRdb, which kept only in-frame beta chains. Every distinct CDR3 protein forms one entry, paired with its most common genes and DNA. In this record, the V and J calls reflect TCRdb's handling and not the investigators' own analysis. A total of around 280,000 distinct CDR3 sequences appear in this sample, about 91% of them only once. Approximately 0.065% of the sample goes to the ten largest clones.

Germline trimming amounts to 0 bases on V and 7 bases on J, with 5 as the count of junction bases outside the gene matches. From cysteine to phenylalanine, the CDR3 is 17 amino acids long. Kept here is only the CDR3 DNA, which spans 51 bases and is read in frame from base 1. Peripheral blood CD8+ and CD4+ T cells from healthy donors, Susac syndrome patients and multiple sclerosis patients were profiled using high-throughput TCR beta sequencing. The multiple sclerosis controls were treatment-naive patients who had stable or active relapsing-remitting disease and met the revised McDonald criteria. Bulk CD8+ and CD4+ T cells were purified by magnetic negative isolation, while CD8+ TEMRA cells were enriched using FACS. Blood was drawn into EDTA tubes, processed within 24 hours, and PBMCs were isolated by density gradient centrifugation. PBMCs intended for TCR sequencing were cryopreserved in liquid nitrogen and were subsequently thawed in a 37 degrees C water bath. Purity of sorted or isolated CD4+, CD8+ and CD8+ TEMRA cells was at least 90%.

The sequencing input was CD4+ T cells from PBMCs. The V and J genes are TRBV23-1 and TRBJ2-2, with 13 central nucleotides matching TRBD2. TRBV23-1 is an open reading frame whose function is uncertain. The receptor comes from a human donor with multiple sclerosis. The CDR3 sequence is CASSQSGLAGVIGELFF. Read as DNA, the sequence is TGCGCCAGCAGTCAATCCGGACTAGCGGGAGTAATCGGGGAGCTGTTTTTT.